This TCR beta chain was documented in a study of T-cell memory formation after mild COVID-19. This clonotype has only a few counts. Antigen unknown. One entry per CDR3 protein, called by TCRdb with MiXCR from the 5' RACE reads. Altogether approximately 410,000 distinct CDR3 sequences are present, roughly a quarter being singletons, with the ten largest covering about 12%. Study-wide results and caveats: Clones shrinking between day 15 and 85 showed a balanced CD4/CD8 split, and those that grew later tilted toward CD4+. Some SARS-CoV-2-responding clones were already detected in memory before infection. Day 37-peaking second-wave clones had unconfirmed SARS-CoV-2 specificity.

V lost 4 bases to trimming and J lost 6 bases, with 12 bases between them. The CDR3 has 14 amino acids. CDR1 and CDR2 from the germline V gene are LGHDT and YNNKEL (reference sequence). The origin of this receptor is an adult woman who had mild COVID-19 (a few samples of this study predate the infection). Cell type and time point are not known. The V gene is TRBV3-1, the J gene TRBJ2-2, with D perhaps being TRBD1 or TRBD2 (5 bases each). The sequencing sample was made of PBMCs or a T cell subset sorted from them (not recorded which). CDR3 in DNA: TGTGCCAGCAGCCTCGGGACCAGGGCCGGGGAGCTGTTTTTT. This encodes CASSLGTRAGELFF. The variable domain in full, completed from reference TRBV3-1 and TRBJ2-2, reads DTAVSQTPKYLVTQMGNDKSIKCEQNLGHDTMYWYKQDSKKFLKIMFSYNNKELIINETVPNRFSPKSPDKAHLNLHINSLELGDSAVYFCASSLGTRAGELFFGEGSRLTVL.